This T cell receptor (beta chain) stems from a study of early T cells in non-severe SARS-CoV-2 infection. Study results and limitations: CD4 and private specificities were missed by VDJdb matching, which favored anti-spike CD8 responses.

About this clonotype itself: The antigen is unknown.

The protocol attached unique molecular identifiers to individual cDNA molecules. TCRdb reprocessed the 5' RACE reads with MiXCR, giving one entry per CDR3 protein. The table has 60,000 or so distinct CDR3 sequences, approximately 12% seen once; the top ten hold around 4.5%. This CDR3 region has 15 residues. V lost 4 bases, J lost 5 bases, and 15 bases lay in between. Germline loops: CDR1 SEHNR, CDR2 FQNEAQ (reference sequence). Material for sequencing was whole blood. The rearrangement links TRBV7-9 to TRBJ2-1; possible D gene TRBD1, 5 bases. The clonotype comes from an adult who was a healthcare worker with PCR-confirmed SARS-CoV-2 infection or an uninfected control (not recorded which). DNA for the CDR3: TGTGCCAGCAGCTCAGCACGAGACAGAAACAATGAGCAGTTCTTC. Translating it yields CASSSARDRNNEQFF.